The rows below give T cell receptor beta chains drawn from one sample of a study of blood T cell repertoires in COVID-19. Only in-frame clones appear in the TCRdb table, and some are missing; sequencing was by immunoSEQ multiplex PCR. The repertoire has about 78,000 clones, about 90% of them found once; the top ten carry about 1%. The specimen sequenced was peripheral blood. These receptors were taken from a woman aged 50 to 60 in a cohort sampled during active COVID-19. CDR3s include the opening cysteine and the closing phenylalanine or tryptophan. Fields, in order: J gene, V gene, clone size, D gene, CDR3 DNA, CDR3 protein. D genes are given only for firm matches. Clone size appears in some rows only: once, few, many, or a class for an expanded clone.

j_call: TRBJ1-6
v_call: TRBV6-5
clone_size: .
d_call: .
cdr3_nt: TGTGCCAGCACCAGGACAGCTTCCTATAATTCACCCCTCCACTTT
cdr3_aa: CASTRTASYNSPLHF

j_call: TRBJ1-3
v_call: TRBV11-2
clone_size: .
d_call: TRBD1
cdr3_nt: TGTGCCAGCAGCTTGCAGGGGGCGTCGGGAAACACCATATATTTT
cdr3_aa: CASSLQGASGNTIYF

j_call: TRBJ1-1
v_call: TRBV19
clone_size: .
d_call: .
cdr3_nt: TGTGCCAGCCTCCCAGGGGCAGGGAACACTGAAGCTTTCTTT
cdr3_aa: CASLPGAGNTEAFF

j_call: TRBJ2-3
v_call: TRBV7-2
clone_size: .
d_call: TRBD2
cdr3_nt: TGTGCCAGCAGCACCAAGCGGACTAGCTCGAGTGATACGCAGTATTTT
cdr3_aa: CASSTKRTSSSDTQYF

j_call: TRBJ2-3
v_call: TRBV2
clone_size: .
d_call: .
cdr3_nt: TGTGCCAGCAGTGGGGAGACTAGGGATACGCAGTATTTT
cdr3_aa: CASSGETRDTQYF

j_call: TRBJ2-5
v_call: TRBV19
clone_size: .
d_call: .
cdr3_nt: TGTGCCAGTACCCCGGCGGGACAAGAGACCCAGTACTTC
cdr3_aa: CASTPAGQETQYF

j_call: TRBJ2-1
v_call: TRBV7-2
clone_size: .
d_call: TRBD2
cdr3_nt: TGTGCCAGCAGCCCCGTGACTAGCGGGTACAATGAGCAGTTCTTC
cdr3_aa: CASSPVTSGYNEQFF

j_call: TRBJ2-4
v_call: TRBV5-1
clone_size: .
d_call: .
cdr3_nt: TGCGCCAGCAGCTTGCGCGGGAATCCGGGGGAAAACATTCAGTACTTC
cdr3_aa: CASSLRGNPGENIQYF

j_call: TRBJ1-2
v_call: TRBV4-1
clone_size: once
d_call: TRBD1
cdr3_nt: TGCGCCAGCAGCCAGCCCGACAGGGGCCATACCTATGGCTACACCTTC
cdr3_aa: CASSQPDRGHTYGYTF

j_call: TRBJ1-2
v_call: TRBV30
clone_size: .
d_call: .
cdr3_nt: TGTGCCTGGAGTGTAGGAATTAGCGGGTATGGCTACACCTTC
cdr3_aa: CAWSVGISGYGYTF

j_call: TRBJ1-1
v_call: TRBV23-1
clone_size: .
d_call: TRBD1
cdr3_nt: TGCGCCAGCAGTCACAAATCCCGACAGGGGAACACTGAAGCTTTCTTT
cdr3_aa: CASSHKSRQGNTEAFF

j_call: TRBJ1-3
v_call: TRBV28
clone_size: .
d_call: .
cdr3_nt: TGTGCCAGCAGTTTATACTCGGCAGGGGACTACTCTGGAAACACCATATATTTT
cdr3_aa: CASSLYSAGDYSGNTIYF

j_call: TRBJ1-5
v_call: TRBV18
clone_size: few
d_call: .
cdr3_nt: TGTGCCAGCTCGATGCTCGAGGGCCGCAATCAGCCCCAGCATTTT
cdr3_aa: CASSMLEGRNQPQHF